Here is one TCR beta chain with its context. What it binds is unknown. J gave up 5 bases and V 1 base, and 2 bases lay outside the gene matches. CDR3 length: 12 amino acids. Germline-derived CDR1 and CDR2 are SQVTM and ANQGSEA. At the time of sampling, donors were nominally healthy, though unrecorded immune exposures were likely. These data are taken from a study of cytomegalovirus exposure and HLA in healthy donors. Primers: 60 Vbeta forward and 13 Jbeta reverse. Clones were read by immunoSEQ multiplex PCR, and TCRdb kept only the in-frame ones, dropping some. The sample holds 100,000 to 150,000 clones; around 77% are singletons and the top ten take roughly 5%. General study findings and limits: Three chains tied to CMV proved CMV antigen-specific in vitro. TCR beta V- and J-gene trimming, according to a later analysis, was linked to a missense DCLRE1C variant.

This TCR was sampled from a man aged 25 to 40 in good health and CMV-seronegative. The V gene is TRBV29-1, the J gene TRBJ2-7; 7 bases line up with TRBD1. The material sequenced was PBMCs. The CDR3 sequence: CSVEGGGDEQYF. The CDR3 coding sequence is TGCAGCGTTGAAGGAGGGGGCGACGAGCAGTACTTC.